The next 6 T cell receptor beta chains were all read from a single sample in a study of cytomegalovirus exposure and HLA in healthy donors. In the PCR, 60 Vbeta and 13 Jbeta primers were used. The table came from immunoSEQ multiplex PCR; TCRdb's copy has only in-frame clones and leaves some out. The data show around 140,000 clones, less than 85% seen once. Sequencing input: PBMCs. The receptors come from a man aged 40-49 years in good health and CMV-seronegative.

The gene calls are TRBV6-5 and TRBJ2-1, with D unclear. V dropped 2 bases and J dropped 8 bases, with 13 bases sitting between them. Germline assignment: CDR1 MNHEY and CDR2 SVGAGI. The CDR3 has 14 residues. For the CDR3, the DNA is TGTGCCAGCAGTTACGTCGGTCTACGCCATGAGCAGTTCTTC. It is translated as CASSYVGLRHEQFF.

In DNA, the CDR3 is TGTGCCAGCAGCGGCTGGGGACTAGCGGGGGGGCCCACCGGGGAGCTGTTTTTT. This codes for CASSGWGLAGGPTGELFF. The chain recombines TRBV7-9 with TRBJ2-2, with 16 bases aligning to TRBD2. This CDR3 region has 18 residues. V shed 5 bases and J 4 bases; nucleotides not matched to a gene: 7. Germline assignment: CDR1 SEHNR and CDR2 FQNEAQ (reference sequence).

This clone was counted a single time. The genes are TRBV19 and TRBJ2-2, with a tentative D call TRBD2 (6 bases). The CDR3 runs 14 residues. The V gene lost 9 bases and the J gene lost 5 bases, with 16 bases spanning the gap. Germline loops: CDR1 LNHDA, CDR2 SQIVND (reference sequence). CDR3 protein: CASLDYDSTGELFF. In DNA form, the CDR3 reads TGTGCCAGCCTGGACTACGATTCGACCGGGGAGCTGTTTTTT.

This chain connects TRBV9 to TRBJ1-1; 8 bases align to TRBD1. The CDR3 has 13 residues. V lost 5 bases to trimming and J lost 4 bases; unmatched junction nucleotides: 4. Germline V gene sequence: CDR1 SGDLS, CDR2 YYNGEE. The CDR3 DNA follows: TGTGCCAGCAGTCAGGGGGCTAGCACTGAAGCTTTCTTT. It encodes CASSQGASTEAFF.

The chain has TRBV18 and TRBJ2-3, with 9 bases identical to TRBD1. After removal of 2 bases from V and 4 bases from J, the junction contained 7 bases not matched to a gene. The V gene's germline CDR1 is KGHSH and CDR2 LQKENI. The CDR3 spans 16 residues. The CDR3 bases are TGTGCCAGCTCACCAATGACAGGGGGTTCTGCAGATACGCAGTATTTT. Amino acids: CASSPMTGGSADTQYF.

V and J are TRBV6-5 and TRBJ1-1; TRBD1 matches at 9 bases. The CDR3 loop spans 15 amino acids. V dropped 5 bases and J dropped 5; count of bases not matched to a gene: 9. CDR1 MNHEY and CDR2 SVGAGI come from the germline V gene. CDR3 amino acids: CASSGGQGTKTEAFF. DNA for the CDR3: TGTGCCAGCAGTGGCGGACAGGGGACGAAGACTGAAGCTTTCTTT.